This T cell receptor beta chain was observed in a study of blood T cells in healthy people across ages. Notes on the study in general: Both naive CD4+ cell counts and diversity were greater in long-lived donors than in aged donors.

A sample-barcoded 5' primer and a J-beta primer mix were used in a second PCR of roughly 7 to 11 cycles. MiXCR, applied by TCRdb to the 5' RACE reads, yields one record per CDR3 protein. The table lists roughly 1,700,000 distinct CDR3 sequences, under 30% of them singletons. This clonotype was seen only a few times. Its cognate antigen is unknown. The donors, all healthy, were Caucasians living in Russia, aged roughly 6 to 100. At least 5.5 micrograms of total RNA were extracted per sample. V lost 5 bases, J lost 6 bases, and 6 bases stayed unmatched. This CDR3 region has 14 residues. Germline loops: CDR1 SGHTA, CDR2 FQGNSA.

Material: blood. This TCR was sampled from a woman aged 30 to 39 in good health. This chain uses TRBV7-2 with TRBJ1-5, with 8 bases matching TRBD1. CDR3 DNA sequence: TGTGCCAGCAGCACAACAGGGGGGGTTCAGCCCCAGCATTTT. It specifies CASSTTGGVQPQHF.